The clone carrying this T cell receptor (beta chain) appeared a few times. As yet, its antigen is unknown. The data originate from a study of post-analysis software for immune sequencing data. Study-wide background: In terms of disease course, relapsing-remitting, secondary progressive and progressive-relapsing multiple sclerosis were included. Study findings and constraints: Comparison of patients with controls showed five or six TRBV segments more frequent in patients, TRBV5-6, TRBV5-1 and TRBV20-1 among them. Compared with controls, patients showed significantly lower normalized Chao1 diversity.

CDR1 and CDR2 from the germline V gene are MNHNY and SVGAGI (reference sequence). Trimming at V came to 6 bases and at J to 10 bases, leaving 10 bases not matched to a gene. CDR3 length: 15 residues. TCR beta cDNA libraries had unique molecular identifiers. MiXCR, run by TCRdb on the PCR reads, gives a single entry per CDR3 protein. Among 400,000 to 500,000 distinct CDR3 sequences listed, approximately 39% were seen once. Sequencing was done on a sample of blood. The sequence was collected from a girl aged 2 to 10 with multiple sclerosis. This sequence joins TRBV6-6 and TRBJ1-6; 9 bases agree with TRBD1. The DNA for the CDR3 is TGTGCCAGCAGAGGCCAGACAGGGGGTAACTCACCCCTCCACTTT. Translating gives CASRGQTGGNSPLHF.